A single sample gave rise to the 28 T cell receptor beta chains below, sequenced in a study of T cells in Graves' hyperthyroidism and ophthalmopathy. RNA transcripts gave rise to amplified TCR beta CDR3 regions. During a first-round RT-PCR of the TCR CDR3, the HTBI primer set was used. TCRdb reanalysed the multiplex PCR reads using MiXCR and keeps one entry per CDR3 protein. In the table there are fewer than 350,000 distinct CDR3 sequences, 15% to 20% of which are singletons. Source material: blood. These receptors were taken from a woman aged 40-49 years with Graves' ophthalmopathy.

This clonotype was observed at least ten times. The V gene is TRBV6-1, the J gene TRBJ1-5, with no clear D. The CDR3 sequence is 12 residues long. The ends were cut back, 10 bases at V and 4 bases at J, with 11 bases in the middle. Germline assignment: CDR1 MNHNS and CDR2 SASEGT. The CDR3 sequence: CANREINQPQHF. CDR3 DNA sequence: TGTGCCAACCGGGAAATAAATCAGCCCCAGCATTTT.

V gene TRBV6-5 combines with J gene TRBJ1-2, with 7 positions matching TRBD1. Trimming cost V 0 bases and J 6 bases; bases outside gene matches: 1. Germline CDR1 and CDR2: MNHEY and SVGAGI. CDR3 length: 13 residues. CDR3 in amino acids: CASSYSGTDGYTF. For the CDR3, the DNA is TGTGCCAGCAGTTACTCGGGGACAGATGGCTACACCTTC.

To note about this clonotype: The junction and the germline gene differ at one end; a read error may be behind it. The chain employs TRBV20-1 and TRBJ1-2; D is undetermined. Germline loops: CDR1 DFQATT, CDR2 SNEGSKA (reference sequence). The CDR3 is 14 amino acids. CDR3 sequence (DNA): TGCAGTGCTAGAGATTCCCTAAGATCCTATGGCTACAACTTC. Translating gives CSARDSLRSYGYNF.

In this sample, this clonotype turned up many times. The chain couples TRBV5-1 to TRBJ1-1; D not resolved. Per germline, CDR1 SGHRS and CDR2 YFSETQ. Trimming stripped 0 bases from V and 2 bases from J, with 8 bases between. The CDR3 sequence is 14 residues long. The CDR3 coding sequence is TGCGCCAGCAGCTTGGACGTGTTTAACACTGAAGCTTTCTTT. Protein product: CASSLDVFNTEAFF.

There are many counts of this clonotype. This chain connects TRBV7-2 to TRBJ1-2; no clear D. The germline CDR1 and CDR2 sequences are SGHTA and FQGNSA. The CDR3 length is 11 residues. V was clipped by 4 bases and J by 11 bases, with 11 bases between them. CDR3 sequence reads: CASSSPPGYTF. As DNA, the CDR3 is TGTGCCAGCAGCTCGCCGCCGGGGTACACCTTC. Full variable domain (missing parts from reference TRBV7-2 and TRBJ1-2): GAGVSQSPSNKVTEKGKDVELRCDPISGHTALYWYRQSLGQGLEFLIYFQGNSAPDKSGLPSDRFSAERTGGSVSTLTIQRTQQEDSAVYLCASSSPPGYTFGSGTRLTVV.

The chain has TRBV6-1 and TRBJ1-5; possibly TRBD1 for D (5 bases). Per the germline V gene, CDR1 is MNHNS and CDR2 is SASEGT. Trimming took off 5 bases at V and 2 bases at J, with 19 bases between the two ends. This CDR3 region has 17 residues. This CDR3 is CASSPARGLVGNQPQHF. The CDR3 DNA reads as TGTGCCAGCAGTCCCGCGAGGGGTTTGGTCGGCAATCAGCCCCAGCATTTT.

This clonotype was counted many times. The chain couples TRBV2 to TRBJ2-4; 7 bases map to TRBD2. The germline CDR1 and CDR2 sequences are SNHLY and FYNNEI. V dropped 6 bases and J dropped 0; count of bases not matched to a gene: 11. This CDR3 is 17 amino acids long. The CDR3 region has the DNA TGTGCCAGCAGCGTTGACTCTAGCGGTCTAGCCAAAAACATTCAGTACTTC. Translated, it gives CASSVDSSGLAKNIQYF.

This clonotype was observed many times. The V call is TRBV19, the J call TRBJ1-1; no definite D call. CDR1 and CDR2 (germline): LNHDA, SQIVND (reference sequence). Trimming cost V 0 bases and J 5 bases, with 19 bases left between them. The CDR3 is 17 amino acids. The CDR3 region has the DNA TGTGCCAGTAGTATAGACGGATCGGGAAGGGCGGAAACTGAAGCTTTCTTT. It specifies CASSIDGSGRAETEAFF.

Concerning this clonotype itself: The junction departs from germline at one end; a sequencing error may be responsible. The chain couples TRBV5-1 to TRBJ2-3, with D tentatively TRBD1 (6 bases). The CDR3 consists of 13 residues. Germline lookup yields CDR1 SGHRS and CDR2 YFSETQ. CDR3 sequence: CASSPRGTDTRYF. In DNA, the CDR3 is TGCGCCAGCAGCCCCAGGGGCACAGATACGCGGTATTTT.

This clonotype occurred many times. In DNA, the CDR3 is TGTGCCAGCTGGTTATCCGGCGGCTACACCTTC. Amino acid sequence: CASWLSGGYTF. The chain joins TRBV12-3 or TRBV12-4 to TRBJ1-2; D unresolved. The CDR3 has 11 amino acids. V was trimmed by 8 bases and J by 8 bases, leaving 12 bases between them.

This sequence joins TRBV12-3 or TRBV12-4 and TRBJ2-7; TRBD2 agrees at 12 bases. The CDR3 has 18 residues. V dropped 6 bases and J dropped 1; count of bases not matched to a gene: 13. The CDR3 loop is CASRVRLAGDSGSYEQYF. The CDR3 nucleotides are TGTGCCAGCAGAGTCCGACTAGCGGGAGATTCTGGTTCCTACGAGCAGTACTTC.

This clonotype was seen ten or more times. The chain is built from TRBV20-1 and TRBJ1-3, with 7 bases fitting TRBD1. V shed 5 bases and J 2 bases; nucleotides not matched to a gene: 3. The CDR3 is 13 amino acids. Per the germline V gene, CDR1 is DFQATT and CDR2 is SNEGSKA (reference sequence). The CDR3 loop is CSAGGTAGNTIYF. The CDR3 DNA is TGCAGTGCTGGAGGGACAGCTGGAAACACCATATATTTT.

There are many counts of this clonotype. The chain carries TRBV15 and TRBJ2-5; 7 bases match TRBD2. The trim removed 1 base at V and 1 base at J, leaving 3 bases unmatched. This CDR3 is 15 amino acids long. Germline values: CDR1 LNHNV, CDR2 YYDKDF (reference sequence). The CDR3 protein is CATSRAGGGQETQYF. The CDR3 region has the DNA TGTGCCACCAGCAGAGCGGGAGGAGGCCAAGAGACCCAGTACTTC.

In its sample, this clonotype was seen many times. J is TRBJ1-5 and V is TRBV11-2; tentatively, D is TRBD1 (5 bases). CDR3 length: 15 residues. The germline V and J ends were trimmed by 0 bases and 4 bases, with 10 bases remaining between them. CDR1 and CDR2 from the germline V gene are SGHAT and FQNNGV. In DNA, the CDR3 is TGTGCCAGCAGCTTAGAGGGGGGAATAAATCAGCCCCAGCATTTT. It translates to CASSLEGGINQPQHF.

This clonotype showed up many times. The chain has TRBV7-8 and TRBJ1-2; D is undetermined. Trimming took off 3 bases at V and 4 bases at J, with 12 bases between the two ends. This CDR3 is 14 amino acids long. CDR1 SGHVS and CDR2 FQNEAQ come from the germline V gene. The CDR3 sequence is CASSFDPALYGYTF. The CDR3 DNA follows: TGTGCCAGCAGCTTTGACCCGGCCCTCTATGGCTACACCTTC.

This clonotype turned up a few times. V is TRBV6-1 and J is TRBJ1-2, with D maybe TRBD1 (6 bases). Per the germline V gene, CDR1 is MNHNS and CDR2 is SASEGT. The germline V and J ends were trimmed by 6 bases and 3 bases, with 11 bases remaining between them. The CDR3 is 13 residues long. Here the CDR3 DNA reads TGTGCCAGCAGACCGGGACATCACTATGGCTACACCTTC. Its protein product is CASRPGHHYGYTF.

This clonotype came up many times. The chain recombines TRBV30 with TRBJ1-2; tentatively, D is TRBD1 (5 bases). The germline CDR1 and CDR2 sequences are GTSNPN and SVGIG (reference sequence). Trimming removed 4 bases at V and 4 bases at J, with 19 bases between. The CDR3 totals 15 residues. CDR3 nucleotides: TGTGCCTGGACTCAGGGTTGGGGGTCGTTCTATGGCTACACCTTC. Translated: CAWTQGWGSFYGYTF.

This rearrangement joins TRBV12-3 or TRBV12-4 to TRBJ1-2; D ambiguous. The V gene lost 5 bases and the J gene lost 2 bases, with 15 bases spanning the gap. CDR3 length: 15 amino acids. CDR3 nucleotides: TGTGCCAGCAGTACGGACGGCGACGTCAACTATGGCTACACCTTC. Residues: CASSTDGDVNYGYTF.

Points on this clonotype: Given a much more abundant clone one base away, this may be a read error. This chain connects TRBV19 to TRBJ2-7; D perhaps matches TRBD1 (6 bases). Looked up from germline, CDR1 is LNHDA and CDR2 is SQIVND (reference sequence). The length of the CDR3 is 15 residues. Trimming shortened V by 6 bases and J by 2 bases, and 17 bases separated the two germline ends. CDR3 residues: CASSKTGTWAYEQYF. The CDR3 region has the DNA TGTGCCAGTAGCAAAACCGGGACATGGGCCTACGAGCAGTACTTC.

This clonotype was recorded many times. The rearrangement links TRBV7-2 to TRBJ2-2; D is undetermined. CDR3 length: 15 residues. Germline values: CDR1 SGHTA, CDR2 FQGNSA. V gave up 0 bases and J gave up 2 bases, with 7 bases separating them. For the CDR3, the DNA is TGTGCCAGCAGCTTAGCTGTGAGCAACACCGGGGAGCTGTTTTTT. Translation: CASSLAVSNTGELFF.

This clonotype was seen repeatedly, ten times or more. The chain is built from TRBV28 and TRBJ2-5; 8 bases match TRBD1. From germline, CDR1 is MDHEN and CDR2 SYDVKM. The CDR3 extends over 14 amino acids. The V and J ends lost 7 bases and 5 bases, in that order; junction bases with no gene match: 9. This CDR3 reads CASNSRTGKETQYF. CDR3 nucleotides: TGTGCCAGCAACTCCAGGACAGGGAAGGAGACCCAGTACTTC.

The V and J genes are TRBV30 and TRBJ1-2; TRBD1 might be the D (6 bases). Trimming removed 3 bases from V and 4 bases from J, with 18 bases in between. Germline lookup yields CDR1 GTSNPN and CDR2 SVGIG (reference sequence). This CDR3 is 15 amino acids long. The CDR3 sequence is CAWRGLTGLFYGYTF. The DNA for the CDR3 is TGTGCCTGGAGGGGACTAACAGGGCTTTTCTATGGCTACACCTTC.

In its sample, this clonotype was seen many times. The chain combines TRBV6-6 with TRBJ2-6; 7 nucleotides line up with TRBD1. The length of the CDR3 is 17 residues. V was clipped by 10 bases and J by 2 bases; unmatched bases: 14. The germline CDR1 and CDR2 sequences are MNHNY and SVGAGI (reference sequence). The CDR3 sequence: CATLLDRVLPGANVLTF. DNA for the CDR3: TGTGCCACTCTTCTAGACAGGGTCCTCCCTGGGGCCAACGTCCTGACTTTC.

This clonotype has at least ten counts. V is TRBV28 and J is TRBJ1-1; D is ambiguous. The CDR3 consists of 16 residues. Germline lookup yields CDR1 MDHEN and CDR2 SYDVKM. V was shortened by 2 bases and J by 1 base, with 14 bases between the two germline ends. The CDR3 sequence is CASSLPLGFPNTEAFF. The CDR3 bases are TGTGCCAGCAGTTTACCCCTGGGGTTCCCGAACACTGAAGCTTTCTTT.

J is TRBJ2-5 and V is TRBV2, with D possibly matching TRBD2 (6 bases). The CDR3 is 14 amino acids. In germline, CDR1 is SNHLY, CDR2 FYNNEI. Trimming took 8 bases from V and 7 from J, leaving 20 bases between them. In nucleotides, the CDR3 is TGTGCCAGCTCGGTCCCACAGACGGAGGGGACCCAGTACTTC. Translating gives CASSVPQTEGTQYF.

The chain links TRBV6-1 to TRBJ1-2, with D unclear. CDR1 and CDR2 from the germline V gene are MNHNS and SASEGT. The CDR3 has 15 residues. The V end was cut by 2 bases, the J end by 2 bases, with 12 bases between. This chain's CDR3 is CASSEKEGLNYGYTF. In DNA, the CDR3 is TGTGCCAGCAGTGAAAAGGAGGGATTAAACTATGGCTACACCTTC.

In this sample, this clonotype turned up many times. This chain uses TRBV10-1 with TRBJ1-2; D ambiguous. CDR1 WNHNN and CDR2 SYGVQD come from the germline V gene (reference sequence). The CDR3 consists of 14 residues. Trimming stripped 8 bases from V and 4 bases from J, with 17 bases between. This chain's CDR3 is CASHLSQESYGYTF. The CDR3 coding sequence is TGCGCCAGCCATTTATCTCAGGAGTCCTATGGCTACACCTTC.

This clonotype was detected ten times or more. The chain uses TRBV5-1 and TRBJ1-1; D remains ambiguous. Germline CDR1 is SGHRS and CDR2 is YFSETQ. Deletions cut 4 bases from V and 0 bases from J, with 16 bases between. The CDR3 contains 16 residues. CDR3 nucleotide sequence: TGCGCCAGCAGCGAGCGAGGGTCCGCAATGAACACTGAAGCTTTCTTT. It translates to CASSERGSAMNTEAFF. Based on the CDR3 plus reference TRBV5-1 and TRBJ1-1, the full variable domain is KAGVTQTPRYLIKTRGQQVTLSCSPISGHRSVSWYQQTPGQGLQFLFEYFSETQRNKGNFPGRFSGRQFSNSRSEMNVSTLELGDSALYLCASSERGSAMNTEAFFGQGTRLTVV.